A single sample is the source of the 27 T cell receptor beta chains below, sequenced in a study of T-cell reconstitution after alpha-beta-depleted transplantation in children. Preparing the TCRbeta library involved the use of unique molecular identifiers. In TCRdb, the PCR reads were re-called with MiXCR into one record per CDR3 protein. The data hold about 1,000,000 distinct CDR3 sequences, with roughly 29% observed a single time. The sequences come from PBMCs, mostly from graft donor cells, collected 360 days after TCRalphabeta/CD19-depleted stem cell transplant. These receptors were obtained from a boy younger than two who had a stem cell transplant for SCID, so the T cells may come from the graft donor.

This clonotype was seen more than once but under ten times. This chain connects TRBV12-3 or TRBV12-4 to TRBJ1-1; D ambiguous. The CDR3 loop spans 12 amino acids. Trimming removed 5 bases at V and 5 bases at J, with 9 bases between. CDR3: CASSGAWTEAFF. CDR3 nucleotides: TGTGCCAGCAGTGGCGCATGGACTGAAGCTTTCTTT.

The J gene is TRBJ2-3, the V gene TRBV5-1; 12 bases map to TRBD2. The CDR3 loop spans 16 amino acids. The germline V gene has CDR1 SGHRS and CDR2 YFSETQ. J gave up 3 bases and V 4 bases, and 6 bases lay outside the gene matches. The CDR3 protein is CASSTLLAGGTDTQYF. The CDR3 bases are TGCGCCAGCAGCACACTTCTAGCGGGGGGGACAGATACGCAGTATTTT. Full variable domain (missing parts from reference TRBV5-1 and TRBJ2-3): KAGVTQTPRYLIKTRGQQVTLSCSPISGHRSVSWYQQTPGQGLQFLFEYFSETQRNKGNFPGRFSGRQFSNSRSEMNVSTLELGDSALYLCASSTLLAGGTDTQYFGPGTRLTVL.

This clonotype was seen only a few times. The chain is built from TRBV29-1 and TRBJ2-1; TRBD2 might be the D (6 bases). The CDR3 consists of 13 residues. The germline V gene encodes CDR1 SQVTM and CDR2 ANQGSEA. The ends were cut back, 6 bases at V and 3 bases at J, with 12 bases in the middle. CDR3 in DNA: TGCAGCGTCCCGGCGGGGTTCTACAATGAGCAGTTCTTC. Translating it yields CSVPAGFYNEQFF.

The J gene is TRBJ2-4, the V gene TRBV20-1, with TRBD1 matching over 10 bases. This CDR3 has 15 residues. Per germline, CDR1 DFQATT and CDR2 SNEGSKA (reference sequence). Trimming cost V 5 bases and J 4 bases; bases outside gene matches: 8. In nucleotides, the CDR3 is TGCAGTGCTTATACCCCGGGACAGGGGAAAAACATTCAGTACTTC. It encodes CSAYTPGQGKNIQYF.

The genes are TRBV11-2 and TRBJ2-1; D unclear. CDR1 and CDR2 from the germline V gene are SGHAT and FQNNGV. The CDR3 has 12 amino acids. The ends were cut back, 2 bases at V and 10 bases at J, with 9 bases in the middle. This CDR3 is CASSLRASEQFF. The CDR3, as DNA: TGTGCCAGCAGCTTAAGGGCGAGCGAGCAGTTCTTC.

The chain recombines TRBV10-3 with TRBJ2-7; D could derive from TRBD1 or TRBD2 (5 bases each). V was shortened by 11 bases and J by 7 bases, with 24 bases between the two germline ends. Germline lookup yields CDR1 ENHRY and CDR2 SYGVKD. The CDR3 contains 14 residues. The CDR3 spells CAAGSGTTPLEQYF. The DNA for the CDR3 is TGTGCCGCCGGCTCGGGGACCACTCCCTTGGAGCAGTACTTC.

V usage is TRBV10-3 and J usage is TRBJ2-7; D might be TRBD2 (5 bases). Germline CDR1 ENHRY, CDR2 SYGVKD. V shed 1 base and J shed 2 bases, with 9 bases lying between them. The CDR3 consists of 14 residues. The CDR3 sequence: CAISELRVPYEQYF. DNA of the CDR3: TGTGCCATCAGTGAGTTGAGGGTTCCCTACGAGCAGTACTTC.

The gene calls are TRBV5-5 and TRBJ1-2, with no clear D. The V end was cut by 3 bases, the J end by 4 bases, with 13 bases between. The CDR3 runs 14 residues. CDR1 and CDR2 (germline): SGHKS, YYEKEE (reference sequence). CDR3 region: CASSSGVILYGYTF. DNA of the CDR3: TGTGCCAGCAGCTCTGGGGTAATCCTCTATGGCTACACCTTC.

This clonotype was observed a few times. The chain has TRBV7-8 and TRBJ2-5, with D possibly TRBD1 on 6 matching bases. The CDR3 contains 15 residues. V was clipped by 5 bases and J by 4 bases, with 17 bases between them. The germline V gene encodes CDR1 SGHVS and CDR2 FQNEAQ. CDR3 in DNA: TGTGCCAGCAGCCCGCCCTACAGGGTTCGAGAGACCCAGTACTTC. Translating gives CASSPPYRVRETQYF.

The sample holds one count of this clonotype. This chain uses TRBV4-2 with TRBJ2-3; D is unclear. V shed 4 bases and J shed 3 bases, with 14 bases lying between them. Germline-derived CDR1 and CDR2 are LGHNA and YNFKEQ. The CDR3 loop spans 15 amino acids. CDR3 sequence (DNA): TGTGCCAGCAGCCTCCAGCGAAGTCCTACAGATACGCAGTATTTT. Translation gives CASSLQRSPTDTQYF.

This clonotype came up a few times. The chain links TRBV20-1 to TRBJ2-7; D is possibly TRBD1 (5 bases). V lost 1 base to trimming and J lost 6 bases, with 13 bases between them. From germline, CDR1 is DFQATT and CDR2 SNEGSKA (reference sequence). This CDR3 contains 13 residues. Here the CDR3 DNA reads TGCAGTGCTAGAGCAGACAGCCCGGCCGAGCAGTACTTC. Protein: CSARADSPAEQYF.

This clonotype was seen only a few times. The CDR3 sequence: CASEGGDGTGELFF. The CDR3 coding sequence is TGCGCCAGCGAAGGGGGAGACGGCACCGGGGAGCTGTTTTTT. The chain carries TRBV5-1 and TRBJ2-2, with D possibly TRBD1 on 6 matching bases. The V end was cut by 7 bases, the J end by 4 bases, with 14 bases between. The CDR3 contains 14 residues. CDR1 and CDR2 from the germline V gene are SGHRS and YFSETQ.

This chain uses TRBV6-2 or TRBV6-3 with TRBJ2-1; 13 bases are shared with TRBD2. J gave up 4 bases and V 6 bases, and 12 bases lay outside the gene matches. This CDR3 is 18 amino acids long. Germline loops: CDR1 MNHEY, CDR2 SVGEGT. The CDR3, as DNA: TGTGCCAGCAGCGACCCGACTAGCGGGGGGCGGGGATACAATGAGCAGTTCTTC. This sequence encodes CASSDPTSGGRGYNEQFF.

The rearrangement uses TRBV5-1 and TRBJ1-1; D is possibly TRBD1 (5 bases). Germline CDR1 reads SGHRS; CDR2 reads YFSETQ. V was shortened by 5 bases and J by 5 bases, with 16 bases between the two germline ends. The CDR3 contains 14 residues. The CDR3 loop reads CASRPTDTWTEAFF. CDR3 coding DNA: TGCGCCAGCAGGCCGACAGATACGTGGACTGAAGCTTTCTTT.

The chain joins TRBV29-1 to TRBJ2-1; the match to TRBD2 covers 8 bases. Germline-derived CDR1 and CDR2 are SQVTM and ANQGSEA. This CDR3 has 14 residues. V trimming: 3 bases; J trimming: 4 bases; junction bases outside the gene matches: 5. The CDR3 sequence: CSVEGRGAYNEQFF. As DNA, the CDR3 is TGCAGCGTTGAGGGGCGGGGGGCTTACAATGAGCAGTTCTTC.

The chain links TRBV7-2 to TRBJ2-7; a weak D match, TRBD1 (5 bases). The germline V gene has CDR1 SGHTA and CDR2 FQGNSA. V lost 4 bases and J lost 7, with 14 bases in between. The CDR3 is 13 residues long. The CDR3 loop is CASSSSPQGEQYF. The CDR3 region has the DNA TGTGCCAGCAGCTCTTCTCCCCAGGGTGAGCAGTACTTC. The full variable domain, in which reference TRBV7-2 and TRBJ2-7 provide the parts outside the CDR3, is GAGVSQSPSNKVTEKGKDVELRCDPISGHTALYWYRQSLGQGLEFLIYFQGNSAPDKSGLPSDRFSAERTGGSVSTLTIQRTQQEDSAVYLCASSSSPQGEQYFGPGTRLTVT.

This clonotype was detected a few times. The junction departs from the called germline gene at one end, perhaps through a read error. The J gene is TRBJ1-3, the V gene TRBV6-1, with 7 bases fitting TRBD1. From germline, CDR1 is MNHNS and CDR2 SASEGT. CDR3 length: 16 amino acids. CDR3 nucleotide sequence: TGTGCCAGCAGTCGAAACACCAGGGGGTCTGGTAACACCATATATTTT. Encoded protein: CASSRNTRGSGNTIYF.

A few counts support this clonotype. This chain links TRBV5-1 with TRBJ1-1; D is unclear. This CDR3 has 14 amino acids. Germline-derived CDR1 and CDR2 are SGHRS and YFSETQ. V was clipped by 4 bases and J by 3 bases, with 13 bases between them. Here the CDR3 reads CASSLDGWDTEAFF. The CDR3, as DNA: TGCGCCAGCAGCCTGGACGGGTGGGACACTGAAGCTTTCTTT.

This clonotype has at least ten counts. This sequence joins TRBV7-7 and TRBJ2-5, with D possibly TRBD1 on 6 matching bases. V dropped 6 bases and J dropped 2 bases, with 10 bases sitting between them. Germline V CDR1 and CDR2: SSHAT, FNYEAQ (reference sequence). This CDR3 is 13 amino acids long. The CDR3 DNA reads as TGTGCCAGCAGTTCGGGACAACAAGAGACCCAGTACTTC. Residues: CASSSGQQETQYF.

This clonotype was picked up a small number of times. V and J are TRBV5-6 and TRBJ2-1; no clear D gene. Germline CDR1 SGHDT, CDR2 YYEEEE. The ends were cut back, 5 bases at V and 5 bases at J, with 5 bases in the middle. The CDR3 length is 11 residues. CDR3 sequence: CASRYNNEQFF. CDR3 coding DNA: TGTGCCAGCAGATATAACAATGAGCAGTTCTTC.

This clonotype came up a few times. The rearrangement uses TRBV6-2 or TRBV6-3 and TRBJ2-2, with D uncertain. Trimming took off 4 bases at V and 1 base at J, with 16 bases between the two ends. The CDR3 has 17 residues. From germline, CDR1 is MNHEY and CDR2 SVGEGT. In DNA, the CDR3 is TGTGCCAGCAGTTTTTCGACCGACGTGGGGAACACCGGGGAGCTGTTTTTT. Translated, it gives CASSFSTDVGNTGELFF.

V and J are TRBV5-1 and TRBJ2-1; possible D gene TRBD2, 6 bases. The CDR3 is 16 residues long. The ends were cut back, 4 bases at V and 6 bases at J, with 20 bases in the middle. The germline gives CDR1 SGHRS, CDR2 YFSETQ. Here the CDR3 reads CASSGATDPGGNEQFF. The CDR3 DNA follows: TGCGCCAGCAGCGGAGCGACAGACCCCGGGGGCAATGAGCAGTTCTTC.

The rearrangement uses TRBV6-5 and TRBJ2-2, with 9 nucleotides matching TRBD2. V lost 3 bases, J lost 6 bases, and 14 bases stayed unmatched. Germline V CDR1 and CDR2: MNHEY, SVGAGI. This CDR3 has 18 amino acids. CDR3 amino acids: CASSYKPTSGAVSGELFF. DNA for the CDR3: TGTGCCAGCAGTTATAAGCCGACTAGCGGTGCCGTCTCCGGGGAGCTGTTTTTT.

The rearrangement links TRBV15 to TRBJ2-7; 8 positions match TRBD2. Germline V gene lookup returns CDR1 LNHNV and CDR2 YYDKDF (reference sequence). The CDR3 contains 14 residues. The V and J ends lost 8 bases and 2 bases, in that order; junction bases with no gene match: 8. The CDR3: CATSGGGLTYEQYF. The CDR3 coding sequence is TGTGCCACCTCCGGGGGGGGGCTTACCTACGAGCAGTACTTC. Complete variable domain (other parts from reference TRBV15 and TRBJ2-7): DAMVIQNPRYQVTQFGKPVTLSCSQTLNHNVMYWYQQKSSQAPKLLFHYYDKDFNNEADTPDNFQSRRPNTSFCFLDIRSPGLGDTAMYLCATSGGGLTYEQYFGPGTRLTVT.

In this sample, this clonotype turned up a few times. The DNA for the CDR3 is TGTGCCAGCAGTGGGGGTCGAGACAGAGATCCCTACGAGCAGTACTTC. This gives the protein CASSGGRDRDPYEQYF. The V gene is TRBV28, the J gene TRBJ2-7; D may match TRBD1 or TRBD2 (5 bases each). The CDR3 has 16 amino acids. The germline CDR1 and CDR2 sequences are MDHEN and SYDVKM. Trimming cost V 5 bases and J 2 bases, with 19 bases left between them.

This clonotype was observed once. The chain is built from TRBV20-1 and TRBJ1-5, with D perhaps matching TRBD1 (6 bases). Per germline, CDR1 DFQATT and CDR2 SNEGSKA (reference sequence). The germline V and J ends were trimmed by 4 bases and 3 bases, with 10 bases remaining between them. CDR3 length equals 13 residues. The CDR3: CSAMGDTNQPQHF. CDR3 coding DNA: TGCAGTGCTATGGGGGACACCAATCAGCCCCAGCATTTT.

In nucleotides, the CDR3 is TGTGCCAGCTCAGGAGTTATGGAGACCCAGTACTTC. This translates into CASSGVMETQYF. This chain uses TRBV18 with TRBJ2-5; D gene ambiguous. V dropped 5 bases and J dropped 5 bases, with 9 bases sitting between them. CDR3 length: 12 residues. Germline assignment: CDR1 KGHSH and CDR2 LQKENI. The variable domain in full, with the rest retrieved from reference TRBV18 and TRBJ2-5, is NAGVMQNPRHLVRRRGQEARLRCSPMKGHSHVYWYRQLPEEGLKFMVYLQKENIIDESGMPKERFSAEFPKEGPSILRIQQVVRGDSAAYFCASSGVMETQYFGPGTRLLVL.